A single sample gave rise to the 23 T cell receptor beta chains below, sequenced in a study of T-cell reconstitution after alpha-beta-depleted transplantation in children. During its preparation, the TCRbeta library received unique molecular identifiers. TCRdb used MiXCR to reprocess the PCR reads, holding one entry per CDR3 protein. Seen here are around 580,000 distinct CDR3 sequences, approximately 30% observed once, and the top ten hold about 35%. Sequenced here: PBMCs, sampled before TCRalphabeta/CD19-depleted stem cell transplant. These receptors were taken from a boy under three years old with Wiskott-Aldrich syndrome, due to receive a stem cell transplant.

This chain uses TRBV7-2 with TRBJ2-2; D uncertain. Looked up from germline, CDR1 is SGHTA and CDR2 is FQGNSA. The CDR3 runs 14 residues. V lost 1 base, J lost 4 bases, and 7 bases lay in between. The CDR3 DNA reads as TGTGCCAGCAGCTTAGGGTTTGCCACCGGGGAGCTGTTTTTT. Protein sequence: CASSLGFATGELFF.

The table lists this clonotype with a few counts. The V call is TRBV4-1, the J call TRBJ2-3, with 10 bases fitting TRBD2. Per the germline V gene, CDR1 is MGHRA and CDR2 is YSYEKL. The CDR3 is made up of 20 amino acids. The V and J ends lost 0 bases and 0 bases, in that order; junction bases with no gene match: 12. CDR3 sequence: CASSQEKGLANAGSTDTQYF. The CDR3 region has the DNA TGCGCCAGCAGCCAAGAGAAGGGACTAGCGAACGCAGGAAGCACAGATACGCAGTATTTT.

The V and J genes are TRBV5-6 and TRBJ2-6, with D perhaps matching TRBD2 (6 bases). The V gene's germline CDR1 is SGHDT and CDR2 YYEEEE. CDR3 length equals 18 residues. With 4 bases removed from V and 2 bases from J, the gap between germline ends came to 19 bases. The CDR3 is CASSRVSGVAAGANVLTF. CDR3 nucleotide sequence: TGTGCCAGCAGCCGAGTTTCGGGGGTCGCTGCTGGGGCCAACGTCCTGACTTTC.

CDR3 loop: CASSRDPYTEAFF. In DNA form, the CDR3 reads TGCGCCAGCAGCCGGGACCCCTACACTGAAGCTTTCTTT. The chain joins TRBV5-1 to TRBJ1-1; tentatively, D is TRBD1 (5 bases). This CDR3 spans 13 amino acids. With 4 bases removed from V and 3 bases from J, the gap between germline ends came to 10 bases. The germline CDR1 and CDR2 sequences are SGHRS and YFSETQ. The full variable domain, its missing parts supplied by reference TRBV5-1 and TRBJ1-1, is KAGVTQTPRYLIKTRGQQVTLSCSPISGHRSVSWYQQTPGQGLQFLFEYFSETQRNKGNFPGRFSGRQFSNSRSEMNVSTLELGDSALYLCASSRDPYTEAFFGQGTRLTVV.

This clonotype has only a few counts. In DNA, the CDR3 is TGCGCCAGCAGCTCAGGGACTTTCGACCGCACAGATACGCAGTATTTT. Protein sequence: CASSSGTFDRTDTQYF. This chain connects TRBV5-1 to TRBJ2-3; TRBD2 might be the D (6 bases). The CDR3 runs to 16 residues. The V end lost 3 bases, the J end lost 1 base, and 15 bases lay between the germline ends. Per the germline V gene, CDR1 is SGHRS and CDR2 is YFSETQ. Full variable domain (missing parts from reference TRBV5-1 and TRBJ2-3): KAGVTQTPRYLIKTRGQQVTLSCSPISGHRSVSWYQQTPGQGLQFLFEYFSETQRNKGNFPGRFSGRQFSNSRSEMNVSTLELGDSALYLCASSSGTFDRTDTQYFGPGTRLTVL.

The chain carries TRBV5-1 and TRBJ2-1, with 7 positions matching TRBD1. This CDR3 spans 18 amino acids. Germline-derived CDR1 and CDR2 are SGHRS and YFSETQ. J lost 2 bases, V lost 0 bases, and 11 bases had no gene match. The CDR3 spells CASSLASSGGRTYNEQFF. CDR3 sequence (DNA): TGCGCCAGCAGCTTGGCCTCGTCAGGGGGAAGGACCTACAATGAGCAGTTCTTC.

The V call is TRBV12-3 or TRBV12-4, the J call TRBJ2-3; 8 nucleotides line up with TRBD1. There are 16 residues in the CDR3. The trim removed 5 bases at V and 2 bases at J, leaving 9 bases unmatched. This chain's CDR3 is CASSDPTGAYTDTQYF. DNA of the CDR3: TGTGCCAGCAGTGACCCGACAGGGGCTTACACAGATACGCAGTATTTT.

V gene TRBV18 combines with J gene TRBJ2-3, with no clear D. Trimming shortened V by 2 bases and J by 5 bases, and 11 bases separated the two germline ends. This CDR3 contains 14 residues. Germline lookup yields CDR1 KGHSH and CDR2 LQKENI. This CDR3 is CASSPSAAEDTQYF. CDR3 DNA sequence: TGTGCCAGCTCACCAAGCGCGGCGGAAGATACGCAGTATTTT.

The V and J genes are TRBV9 and TRBJ1-2; D not resolved. Germline V gives CDR1 SGDLS, CDR2 YYNGEE. This CDR3 comprises 15 residues. With 0 bases removed from V and 4 bases from J, the gap between germline ends came to 13 bases. This CDR3 reads CASSVGLSLPYGYTF. DNA for the CDR3: TGTGCCAGCAGCGTAGGATTGTCGCTTCCCTATGGCTACACCTTC.

This clonotype was counted between two and nine times. The CDR3 loop reads CASSPGSSGSLYNEQFF. CDR3 nucleotide sequence: TGTGCCAGCAGCCCTGGGTCTAGCGGGAGCTTATACAATGAGCAGTTCTTC. This sequence joins TRBV11-2 and TRBJ2-1, with 10 bases lining up with TRBD2. The junction had 11 bases not matched to a gene; V was cut back by 5 bases and J by 4 bases. CDR1 is SGHAT, CDR2 FQNNGV, per germline. This CDR3 has 17 residues. The variable domain in full, completed from reference TRBV11-2 and TRBJ2-1, reads EAGVAQSPRYKIIEKRQSVAFWCNPISGHATLYWYQQILGQGPKLLIQFQNNGVVDDSQLPKDRFSAERLKGVDSTLKIQPAKLEDSAVYLCASSPGSSGSLYNEQFFGPGTRLTVL.

The sample holds a few counts of this clonotype. CDR3 in amino acids: CASSLDPGPGNTIYF. CDR3 DNA: TGCGCCAGCAGCTTGGACCCAGGCCCTGGAAACACCATATATTTT. The gene calls are TRBV5-1 and TRBJ1-3, with D uncertain. The CDR3 covers 15 residues. Germline values: CDR1 SGHRS, CDR2 YFSETQ. The V end lost 0 bases, the J end lost 2 bases, and 9 bases lay between the germline ends.

This clonotype was seen a few times. The rearrangement links TRBV5-1 to TRBJ2-7, with D unclear. This CDR3 is 14 amino acids long. Germline-derived CDR1 and CDR2 are SGHRS and YFSETQ. Trimming pared 0 bases from V and 4 bases from J, leaving 11 bases between. CDR3 in amino acids: CASSLESLFYEQYF. CDR3 coding DNA: TGCGCCAGCAGCTTGGAAAGTCTATTTTACGAGCAGTACTTC.

The chain recombines TRBV27 with TRBJ2-1; 7 bases are a match to TRBD1. This CDR3 contains 15 residues. Unmatched junction bases numbered 5, after V lost 2 bases and J lost 4 bases. The germline gives CDR1 MNHEY, CDR2 SMNVEV (reference sequence). CDR3 DNA sequence: TGTGCCAGCAGTTTAGCCGGGACAGTATACAATGAGCAGTTCTTC. Translation: CASSLAGTVYNEQFF.

This clonotype has just a few counts. The gene calls are TRBV10-3 and TRBJ2-1; the D gene is possibly TRBD2 (6 bases). This CDR3 has 14 residues. Germline CDR1 is ENHRY and CDR2 is SYGVKD. V lost 3 bases to trimming and J lost 12 bases, with 18 bases between them. The DNA of the CDR3 is TGTGCCATCAGTGATTGGACTACAAGGACTGGGCAGTTCTTC. This sequence encodes CAISDWTTRTGQFF.

The rearrangement joins TRBV12-3 or TRBV12-4 to TRBJ1-1; D may be TRBD1 (5 bases). V gave up 5 bases and J gave up 3 bases, with 13 bases separating them. CDR3 size: 14 residues. The CDR3 DNA sequence: TGTGCCAGCAGTCCGGGACGCCCTTACACTGAAGCTTTCTTT. This encodes CASSPGRPYTEAFF.

This chain joins TRBV6-2 or TRBV6-3 and TRBJ2-4, with D possibly matching TRBD1 (6 bases). The CDR3 is 16 amino acids. Looked up from germline, CDR1 is MNHEY and CDR2 is SVGEGT. V was shortened by 6 bases and J by 4 bases, with 19 bases between the two germline ends. For the CDR3, the DNA is TGTGCCAGCAGAACCTCCACCGGAGGACAGAAAAACATTCAGTACTTC. Translation gives CASRTSTGGQKNIQYF.

In this sample, this clonotype turned up once. The V and J genes are TRBV3-1 and TRBJ2-5, with 7 bases lining up with TRBD1. Germline CDR1 LGHDT, CDR2 YNNKEL (reference sequence). The CDR3 contains 13 residues. With V trimmed by 2 bases and J by 4 bases, 1 base remained unmatched. CDR3 bases: TGTGCCAGCAGCCAAAACAGGGGAGAGACCCAGTACTTC. Its protein product is CASSQNRGETQYF.

This chain joins TRBV18 and TRBJ2-7, with 8 bases fitting TRBD1. Germline V gene sequence: CDR1 KGHSH, CDR2 LQKENI. CDR3 length equals 17 residues. The trim removed 0 bases at V and 1 base at J, leaving 8 bases unmatched. The DNA of the CDR3 is TGTGCCAGCTCACCACCAAAAAACAGGGGGTATTCCTACGAGCAGTACTTC. Protein sequence: CASSPPKNRGYSYEQYF.

The V call is TRBV12-3 or TRBV12-4, the J call TRBJ2-5; D is perhaps TRBD2 (6 bases). The V and J ends lost 5 bases and 4 bases respectively, with 11 bases between them. The length of the CDR3 is 13 residues. CDR3 sequence (DNA): TGTGCCAGCAGTAACCTGGGGGGAGAGACCCAGTACTTC. Its protein is CASSNLGGETQYF.

The gene calls are TRBV20-1 and TRBJ1-3; 9 positions match TRBD1. CDR1 and CDR2 from the germline V gene are DFQATT and SNEGSKA (reference sequence). The CDR3 runs to 17 residues. V was clipped by 3 bases and J by 0 bases; unmatched bases: 9. Written as DNA, the CDR3 is TGCAGTGCTAGGAGGGACAGGGCACCATCCTCTGGAAACACCATATATTTT. It is translated as CSARRDRAPSSGNTIYF.

V is TRBV20-1 and J is TRBJ2-3, with 8 nucleotides matching TRBD2. J was trimmed by 4 bases and V by 6 bases; bases with no gene match: 9. Germline-derived CDR1 and CDR2 are DFQATT and SNEGSKA (reference sequence). This CDR3 comprises 14 residues. CDR3 loop: CSAGRTSPPDTQYF. The CDR3 DNA reads TGCAGTGCGGGAAGGACTAGCCCCCCAGATACGCAGTATTTT.

The chain couples TRBV13 to TRBJ1-3; D call uncertain. This CDR3 is built from 14 residues. Germline values: CDR1 PRHDT, CDR2 FYEKMQ (reference sequence). The germline V and J ends were trimmed by 5 bases and 4 bases, with 12 bases remaining between them. CDR3 sequence: CASSIREKGNTIYF. In nucleotides, the CDR3 is TGTGCCAGCAGCATAAGGGAGAAAGGAAACACCATATATTTT.

This chain joins TRBV7-2 and TRBJ2-7; TRBD2 aligns across 13 bases. The CDR3 runs to 15 residues. Germline V gene sequence: CDR1 SGHTA, CDR2 FQGNSA. With 6 bases clipped from V and 6 bases from J, the junction kept 8 bases outside the gene matches. The CDR3 loop reads CASSFKGLAGLEQYF. The CDR3 bases are TGTGCCAGCAGTTTTAAGGGACTAGCGGGGCTCGAGCAGTACTTC.